The rows below give T cell receptor beta chains drawn from one sample of a study of T cell changes during pregnancy in multiple sclerosis. The method was immunoSEQ multiplex PCR; TCRdb's version includes in-frame clones alone and lacks a portion of them. The sample has about 65,000 clones; around 92% are singletons. Specimen: CD8+ T cells from peripheral blood mononuclear cells, collected in the third trimester of pregnancy. The source of these receptors is a female donor in good health, enrolled as a control in a pregnancy study. CDR3s include the opening cysteine and the closing phenylalanine or tryptophan. The D gene is left open where the match is weak. Expanded clones get a size class; other rows say once, few or many, or leave the size out.

v_call: TRBV5-1
d_call: .
clone_size: .
j_call: TRBJ2-1
cdr3_aa: CASSLDRASRYYNEQFF
cdr3_nt: TGCGCCAGCAGCTTGGACAGGGCCTCAAGATACTACAATGAGCAGTTCTTC

v_call: TRBV27
d_call: .
clone_size: .
j_call: TRBJ1-1
cdr3_aa: CASSLSATGTEAFF
cdr3_nt: TGTGCCAGCAGTTTATCCGCAACGGGAACTGAAGCTTTCTTT

v_call: TRBV11-3
d_call: TRBD2
clone_size: .
j_call: TRBJ2-1
cdr3_aa: CASSLDDASGGRNEQFF
cdr3_nt: TGTGCCAGCAGCTTAGATGATGCTAGCGGGGGTCGGAATGAGCAGTTCTTC

v_call: TRBV4-1
d_call: .
clone_size: .
j_call: TRBJ1-1
cdr3_aa: CASSQVGVAFF
cdr3_nt: TGCGCCAGCAGCCAAGTCGGGGTTGCTTTCTTT

v_call: TRBV6-6
d_call: TRBD1
clone_size: .
j_call: TRBJ2-7
cdr3_aa: CASSSPGTGGPYEQYF
cdr3_nt: TGTGCCAGCAGTTCCCCCGGGACAGGGGGGCCCTACGAGCAGTACTTC

v_call: TRBV11-2
d_call: TRBD2
clone_size: .
j_call: TRBJ2-3
cdr3_aa: CASSLGASGGHDTQYF
cdr3_nt: TGTGCCAGCAGCTTAGGGGCTAGCGGGGGCCACGATACGCAGTATTTT

v_call: TRBV19
d_call: TRBD2
clone_size: few
j_call: TRBJ2-1
cdr3_aa: CASSSSGGDYNEQFF
cdr3_nt: TGTGCCAGTTCCTCTAGCGGGGGGGATTACAATGAGCAGTTCTTC

v_call: TRBV4-1
d_call: .
clone_size: .
j_call: TRBJ1-1
cdr3_aa: CASSQSGMNTEAFF
cdr3_nt: TGCGCCAGCAGCCAATCGGGGATGAACACTGAAGCTTTCTTT

v_call: TRBV29-1
d_call: .
clone_size: .
j_call: TRBJ1-1
cdr3_aa: CSVRGGFEAFF
cdr3_nt: TGCAGCGTCCGGGGGGGGTTTGAAGCTTTCTTT

v_call: TRBV6-4
d_call: TRBD1
clone_size: .
j_call: TRBJ1-4
cdr3_aa: CASTKHRDRSEKLFF
cdr3_nt: TGTGCCAGCACCAAACACCGGGACAGGTCGGAAAAACTGTTTTTT

v_call: TRBV7-7
d_call: .
clone_size: medium-sized
j_call: TRBJ1-3
cdr3_aa: CASRHRSGDWDTIYF
cdr3_nt: TGTGCTAGCAGACACAGGTCCGGTGACTGGGACACCATATATTTT

v_call: TRBV12-5
d_call: TRBD1
clone_size: .
j_call: TRBJ1-1
cdr3_aa: CASGLLPGTGVSYTEAFF
cdr3_nt: TGTGCTAGTGGTTTGCTTCCCGGGACAGGGGTCAGTTACACTGAAGCTTTCTTT

v_call: TRBV25-1
d_call: .
clone_size: .
j_call: TRBJ1-1
cdr3_aa: CASSRGNTEAFF
cdr3_nt: TGTGCCAGCAGCCGCGGGAACACTGAAGCTTTCTTT

v_call: TRBV5-4
d_call: TRBD1
clone_size: .
j_call: TRBJ1-1
cdr3_aa: CASREGASVYTEAFF
cdr3_nt: TGTGCCAGCAGAGAGGGGGCGAGTGTGTACACTGAAGCTTTCTTT

v_call: TRBV2
d_call: .
clone_size: few
j_call: TRBJ1-1
cdr3_aa: CARTRGGTEAFF
cdr3_nt: TGTGCCAGGACTAGGGGGGGCACTGAAGCTTTCTTT

v_call: TRBV7-2
d_call: .
clone_size: .
j_call: TRBJ2-7
cdr3_aa: CASSFSGREQYF
cdr3_nt: TGTGCCAGCAGCTTCAGCGGGCGCGAGCAGTACTTC

v_call: TRBV9
d_call: TRBD1
clone_size: .
j_call: TRBJ2-6
cdr3_aa: CASTRTGRTGANVLTF
cdr3_nt: TGTGCCAGCACCAGGACAGGGCGTACTGGGGCCAACGTCCTGACTTTC

v_call: TRBV11-2
d_call: TRBD1
clone_size: .
j_call: TRBJ1-1
cdr3_aa: CASNTIPGGENTEAFF
cdr3_nt: TGTGCCAGTAATACCATCCCAGGGGGCGAGAACACTGAAGCTTTCTTT

v_call: TRBV30
d_call: .
clone_size: .
j_call: TRBJ1-5
cdr3_aa: CAWVVETGLNQPQHF
cdr3_nt: TGTGCCTGGGTGGTCGAGACAGGATTGAATCAGCCCCAGCATTTT

v_call: TRBV5-1
d_call: TRBD2
clone_size: .
j_call: TRBJ2-1
cdr3_aa: CAGGGGAGGQYSHEQFF
cdr3_nt: TGCGCCGGCGGGGGGGGAGCGGGGGGCCAATACTCTCATGAGCAGTTCTTC

v_call: TRBV7-8
d_call: .
clone_size: .
j_call: TRBJ1-5
cdr3_aa: CASSLERTSANQPQHF
cdr3_nt: TGTGCCAGCAGCTTAGAGCGCACCTCAGCGAATCAGCCCCAGCATTTT

v_call: TRBV7-9
d_call: TRBD1
clone_size: .
j_call: TRBJ1-1
cdr3_aa: CASSHHTGEPEAFF
cdr3_nt: TGTGCCAGCAGCCATCACACAGGGGAGCCTGAAGCTTTCTTT

v_call: TRBV11-2
d_call: .
clone_size: .
j_call: TRBJ1-3
cdr3_aa: CASSSLLLSGNTIYF
cdr3_nt: TGTGCCAGCAGCTCCTTACTTCTCTCTGGAAACACCATATATTTT

v_call: TRBV30
d_call: .
clone_size: few
j_call: TRBJ1-5
cdr3_aa: CAWSAYSLVEQPQHF
cdr3_nt: TGTGCCTGGAGTGCTTACAGCCTGGTAGAGCAGCCCCAGCATTTT

v_call: TRBV9
d_call: .
clone_size: .
j_call: TRBJ2-7
cdr3_aa: CASSGGATGPYEQYF
cdr3_nt: TGTGCCAGCAGCGGAGGAGCGACAGGACCCTACGAGCAGTACTTC

v_call: TRBV6-4
d_call: TRBD2
clone_size: few
j_call: TRBJ2-1
cdr3_aa: CASSDSSGGNEQFF
cdr3_nt: TGTGCCAGCAGTGACTCTAGCGGGGGGAATGAGCAGTTCTTC

v_call: TRBV12-2
d_call: .
clone_size: .
j_call: TRBJ2-6
cdr3_aa: CASRFLSGTSICGANVLTF
cdr3_nt: TGTGCAAGTCGCTTCTTATCCGGGACATCAATCTGTGGGGCCAACGTCCTGACTTTC

v_call: TRBV5-1
d_call: .
clone_size: .
j_call: TRBJ1-1
cdr3_aa: CASSLGPLQDTEAFF
cdr3_nt: TGCGCCAGCAGCCTGGGACCTCTCCAGGACACTGAAGCTTTCTTT

v_call: TRBV7-9
d_call: TRBD2
clone_size: once
j_call: TRBJ2-5
cdr3_aa: CASSFQSLAEETQYF
cdr3_nt: TGTGCCAGCAGCTTCCAGTCTCTAGCGGAAGAGACCCAGTACTTC

v_call: TRBV29-1
d_call: .
clone_size: .
j_call: TRBJ2-1
cdr3_aa: CSLSGVAYNEQFF
cdr3_nt: TGCAGTCTTTCAGGGGTAGCCTACAATGAGCAGTTCTTC

v_call: TRBV13
d_call: .
clone_size: once
j_call: TRBJ2-1
cdr3_aa: CASSSILTGRIEQFF
cdr3_nt: TGTGCCAGCAGCTCAATTCTAACAGGGCGGATTGAGCAGTTCTTC

v_call: TRBV7-9
d_call: .
clone_size: .
j_call: TRBJ2-3
cdr3_aa: CASHDGATDTQYF
cdr3_nt: TGTGCCAGCCACGATGGAGCCACAGATACGCAGTATTTT

v_call: TRBV30
d_call: .
clone_size: few
j_call: TRBJ1-1
cdr3_aa: CAWIRFTEAFF
cdr3_nt: TGTGCCTGGATACGGTTCACTGAAGCTTTCTTT

v_call: TRBV10-3
d_call: .
clone_size: .
j_call: TRBJ2-7
cdr3_aa: CAISDPDSYEQYF
cdr3_nt: TGTGCCATCAGTGACCCTGACAGCTACGAGCAGTACTTC

v_call: TRBV15
d_call: .
clone_size: few
j_call: TRBJ1-6
cdr3_aa: CATSRNSDNSPLHF
cdr3_nt: TGTGCCACCAGCAGAAACTCTGATAATTCACCCCTCCACTTT

v_call: TRBV6-6
d_call: .
clone_size: .
j_call: TRBJ1-1
cdr3_aa: CASSYSTGLATEAFF
cdr3_nt: TGTGCCAGCAGTTACTCTACGGGATTGGCCACTGAAGCTTTCTTT

v_call: TRBV19
d_call: TRBD2
clone_size: .
j_call: TRBJ2-7
cdr3_aa: CASSTSGGSSVNYEQYF
cdr3_nt: TGTGCCAGTAGTACTAGCGGGGGGTCCAGCGTTAACTACGAGCAGTACTTC

v_call: TRBV5-6
d_call: .
clone_size: .
j_call: TRBJ1-6
cdr3_aa: CASSLGQGNSPLHF
cdr3_nt: TGTGCCAGCAGCTTGGGTCAGGGAAATTCACCCCTCCACTTT

v_call: TRBV7-8
d_call: TRBD1
clone_size: .
j_call: TRBJ1-1
cdr3_aa: CASSWDRGPQSYTEAFF
cdr3_nt: TGTGCCAGCAGCTGGGACAGGGGGCCTCAGAGCTACACTGAAGCTTTCTTT

v_call: TRBV7-8
d_call: TRBD1
clone_size: .
j_call: TRBJ2-7
cdr3_aa: CASSSQDRGYEQYF
cdr3_nt: TGTGCCAGCAGCTCGCAGGACAGGGGTTACGAGCAGTACTTC

v_call: TRBV4-1
d_call: .
clone_size: .
j_call: TRBJ2-7
cdr3_aa: CASSQAGQGLREQYF
cdr3_nt: TGCGCCAGCAGCCAAGCAGGGCAGGGCTTACGAGAGCAGTACTTC